This TCR beta chain is from a study of T cell changes during pregnancy in multiple sclerosis. Profiling relied on immunoSEQ multiplex PCR, and the TCRdb table lists in-frame clones only, not all of them. The table lists 75,000 to 95,000 clones, over 80% of them singletons. This CDR3 is 14 amino acids long. The V end lost 7 bases, the J end lost 1 base, and 13 bases lay between the germline ends. Germline lookup yields CDR1 LNHDA and CDR2 SQIVND (reference sequence). The chain uses TRBV19 and TRBJ1-1; a weak D match, TRBD1 (6 bases). This sequence originates from a female donor with multiple sclerosis, enrolled in a pregnancy study. The specimen was peripheral blood, collected after pregnancy. The CDR3 DNA follows: TGTGCCAGTATTCCCAGGGGAGAGAACACTGAAGCTTTCTTT. Translation gives CASIPRGENTEAFF.